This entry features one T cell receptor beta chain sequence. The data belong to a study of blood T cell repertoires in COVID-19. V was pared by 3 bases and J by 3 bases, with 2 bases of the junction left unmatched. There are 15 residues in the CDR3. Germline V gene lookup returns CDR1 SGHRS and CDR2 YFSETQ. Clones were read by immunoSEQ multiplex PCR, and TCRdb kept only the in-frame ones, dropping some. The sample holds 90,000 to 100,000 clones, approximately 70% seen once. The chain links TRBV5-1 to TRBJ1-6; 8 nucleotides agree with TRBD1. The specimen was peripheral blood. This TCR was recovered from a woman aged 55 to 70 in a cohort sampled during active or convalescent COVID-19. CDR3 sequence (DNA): TGCGCCAGCAGCTGGACAGGGAGCTATAATTCACCCCTCCACTTT. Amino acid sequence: CASSWTGSYNSPLHF.